This T cell receptor (beta chain) was captured in a study of CD8+CD57+ T cells in acquired aplastic anemia. The overall study: Mean yield of DNA from sorted CD4+ and CD8+ cells was 2.5 to 4 ug. Study-level findings and limits: In common between the patients and the controls were around 30 CD8+ CDR3 sequences.

V lost 2 bases to trimming and J lost 5 bases; unmatched junction nucleotides: 11. This CDR3 region has 19 residues. The germline CDR1 and CDR2 sequences are MNHEY and SVGEGT. Details on this clonotype: The antigen is not known.

According to the study, genomic DNA was the template for TCR beta VDJ and CDR3 profiling. TCRdb re-called the reads through MiXCR, storing one row per CDR3 protein. The table records some 150,000 distinct CDR3 sequences, about 45% of them present only once. Sequenced patients had shown CD8+CD57+ cell expansion by flow cytometry. Severe acquired aplastic anemia was diagnosed in all patients. Prior therapy had not been administered to any patient at the time of blood sampling. Sequencing input: sorted CD4+, CD8+, or CD8+CD57+ T cells (not recorded which) from PBMCs. The rearrangement links TRBV6-2 or TRBV6-3 to TRBJ2-1; 14 nucleotides match TRBD2. The receptor was derived from a human donor with aplastic anemia. The CDR3 coding sequence is TGTGCCAGCAGTTACCATGGGACTAGCGGGGGCCCTTGCCACAATGAGCAGTTCTTC. Protein product: CASSYHGTSGGPCHNEQFF.